This passage covers 26 T cell receptor beta chains from one sample sequenced in a study of naive and memory T cell subsets. Two oligonucleotides, mixed equimolar, formed the beta constant-region primer covering TRBC1 and TRBC2. TCRdb re-called the UMI-ligation and nested PCR reads with MiXCR, one entry per CDR3 protein. Counted here are tens of thousands of distinct CDR3 sequences, roughly 7.3% occurring once; the ten biggest clones make up 1.6%. Sequences were obtained from central memory CD4+ T cells from blood. Source of these receptors: a human donor in good health.

In its sample, this clonotype was seen many times. The junction and the germline gene differ at one end; a read error may be behind it. The chain carries TRBV6-1 and TRBJ2-1; a weak D match, TRBD2 (5 bases). This CDR3 has 14 residues. Germline assignment: CDR1 MNHNS and CDR2 SASEGT. The CDR3, as DNA: TGTGCCAGCAGTGAAGATCTAGGAGGTGGGGTGTACGTCTTC. Protein sequence: CASSEDLGGGVYVF.

This clonotype was seen a few times. V usage is TRBV20-1 and J usage is TRBJ1-4; unclear D gene. Germline CDR1 is DFQATT and CDR2 is SNEGSKA (reference sequence). Trimming took 6 bases from V and 8 from J, leaving 16 bases between them. CDR3 length equals 13 residues. The CDR3 DNA reads as TGCAGTGCCCTCATGAGGGCGGGGGAAAAACTGTTTTTT. This sequence encodes CSALMRAGEKLFF.

The chain employs TRBV12-3 or TRBV12-4 and TRBJ2-5; D perhaps matches TRBD1 (6 bases). The CDR3 sequence is 15 residues long. Trimming removed 7 bases at V and 3 bases at J, with 18 bases between. CDR3 bases: TGTGCCAGCAACCCCAGGGGATTACGTAAAGAGACCCAGTACTTC. This sequence encodes CASNPRGLRKETQYF.

This chain joins TRBV20-1 and TRBJ2-7; D is unresolved. V lost 0 bases to trimming and J lost 2 bases, with 20 bases between them. This CDR3 comprises 17 residues. The germline CDR1 and CDR2 sequences are DFQATT and SNEGSKA (reference sequence). The CDR3 bases are TGCAGTGCTAGAGATAGGCCCCCCACCACGATTCCCTACGAGCAGTACTTC. It encodes CSARDRPPTTIPYEQYF.

At least ten counts were recorded for this clonotype. This rearrangement joins TRBV12-3 or TRBV12-4 to TRBJ1-2; a possible D gene is TRBD1 (6 bases). V gave up 5 bases and J gave up 6 bases, with 13 bases separating them. This CDR3 region has 13 residues. CDR3 in amino acids: CASSPQGLDGYTF. The CDR3 coding sequence is TGTGCCAGCAGTCCTCAGGGGTTGGATGGCTACACCTTC.

This clonotype occurred a few times. The V and J genes are TRBV4-3 and TRBJ2-7; D gene unclear. Trimming removed 1 base from V and 0 bases from J, with 16 bases in between. CDR1 and CDR2 (germline): LGHNA, YSLEER. The CDR3 runs to 17 residues. The CDR3, as DNA: TGCGCCAGCAGCCAAGTCTACCAAGCTGAAAGCTCCTACGAGCAGTACTTC. It codes for CASSQVYQAESSYEQYF.

This clonotype was counted ten times or more. This chain links TRBV7-2 with TRBJ2-7, with D perhaps matching TRBD1 (5 bases). The V end was cut by 5 bases, the J end by 3 bases, with 14 bases between. Germline CDR1 reads SGHTA; CDR2 reads FQGNSA. The CDR3 runs to 14 residues. CDR3 nucleotides: TGTGCCAGCAGCCCAAAGTGGGGCCACTACGAGCAGTACTTC. Translated, it gives CASSPKWGHYEQYF.

This clonotype has at least ten counts. The chain links TRBV7-8 to TRBJ1-1; D possibly corresponds to TRBD1 (6 bases). Germline V gives CDR1 SGHVS, CDR2 FQNEAQ. V lost 4 bases and J lost 1, with 16 bases in between. The length of the CDR3 is 16 residues. The CDR3 loop reads CASSSGGHRGNTEAFF. The CDR3 bases are TGTGCCAGCAGCTCCGGGGGCCATCGGGGGAACACTGAAGCTTTCTTT.

The chain employs TRBV27 and TRBJ1-1, with D uncertain. V was pared by 6 bases and J by 4 bases, with 9 bases between. This CDR3 contains 12 residues. The germline V gene encodes CDR1 MNHEY and CDR2 SMNVEV (reference sequence). DNA for the CDR3: TGTGCCAGCAGGGGCTGGGGCACTGAAGCTTTCTTT. Encoded protein: CASRGWGTEAFF.

This clonotype has ten or more counts. The rearrangement joins TRBV20-1 to TRBJ1-1; D is possibly TRBD1 (6 bases). Germline V lookup: CDR1 DFQATT, CDR2 SNEGSKA (reference sequence). CDR3 length: 14 residues. V was shortened by 6 bases and J by 5 bases, with 19 bases between the two germline ends. CDR3 sequence reads: CSARRGTFGTEAFF. The CDR3 DNA is TGCAGTGCGCGAAGGGGGACCTTTGGGACTGAAGCTTTCTTT.

The chain has TRBV6-5 and TRBJ2-3; no clear D. CDR3 length: 14 residues. Germline V gene lookup returns CDR1 MNHEY and CDR2 SVGAGI. Trimming removed 6 bases at V and 2 bases at J, with 12 bases between. The CDR3 bases are TGTGCCAGCAGGAAGAGTGAGTACACAGATACGCAGTATTTT. It specifies CASRKSEYTDTQYF.

In this sample, this clonotype turned up a few times. V is TRBV10-3 and J is TRBJ2-5, with D unclear. Trimming stripped 5 bases from V and 2 bases from J, with 6 bases between. The CDR3 has 12 residues. Germline CDR1 and CDR2: ENHRY and SYGVKD. The CDR3 bases are TGTGCCATCAGTCAGATTCAAGAGACCCAGTACTTC. As protein: CAISQIQETQYF.

This clonotype appeared many times. The chain combines TRBV28 with TRBJ2-5, with 11 bases lining up with TRBD2. Germline lookup yields CDR1 MDHEN and CDR2 SYDVKM. With 3 bases clipped from V and 2 bases from J, the junction kept 2 bases outside the gene matches. The CDR3 is 15 amino acids. The chain's CDR3 is CASSFSSGGQETQYF. The CDR3 bases are TGTGCCAGCAGTTTCTCTAGCGGGGGGCAAGAGACCCAGTACTTC.

In this sample, this clonotype turned up many times. This rearrangement joins TRBV20-1 to TRBJ1-6, with D possibly TRBD1 on 6 matching bases. The length of the CDR3 is 15 residues. The germline V and J ends were trimmed by 3 bases and 8 bases, with 17 bases remaining between them. CDR1 is DFQATT, CDR2 SNEGSKA, per germline (reference sequence). This chain's CDR3 is CSASQPRGSDSPLHF. The CDR3 nucleotides read TGCAGTGCTAGTCAGCCCAGGGGTTCAGATTCACCCCTCCACTTT.

This clonotype was detected ten times or more. The rearrangement uses TRBV4-2 and TRBJ2-3; 10 bases line up with TRBD1. Germline trimming cut 5 bases from V and 6 bases from J; bases unmatched to any gene: 8. This CDR3 region has 15 residues. Germline CDR1 reads LGHNA; CDR2 reads YNFKEQ. CDR3 bases: TGTGCCAGCAGCGGGCAGACAGGGGGCTTGGATACGCAGTATTTT. Amino acids: CASSGQTGGLDTQYF.

This clonotype was counted at least ten times. The chain combines TRBV5-6 with TRBJ1-6; D unresolved. With 3 bases removed from V and 6 bases from J, the gap between germline ends came to 7 bases. The CDR3 length is 13 residues. Germline CDR1 SGHDT, CDR2 YYEEEE. The CDR3 region is CASSSFFNSPLHF. CDR3 nucleotide sequence: TGTGCCAGCAGCTCATTTTTTAATTCACCCCTCCACTTT.

This clonotype has a count of ten or more. Because it lacks the conserved phenylalanine or tryptophan at the end, this CDR3 is likely a read error. The J gene is TRBJ1-4, the V gene TRBV7-2; D remains unclear. This CDR3 has 14 amino acids. Germline V lookup: CDR1 SGHTA, CDR2 FQGNSA. Trimming removed 2 bases at V and 8 bases at J, with 12 bases between. The CDR3 loop reads CASSLNRRGEKLFS. The CDR3 coding sequence is TGTGCCAGCAGCTTAAACCGGCGAGGGGAAAAACTGTTTTCT.

This clonotype appeared many times. The V gene is TRBV29-1, the J gene TRBJ1-1; D not certain. V lost 7 bases and J lost 1, with 13 bases in between. The CDR3 totals 13 residues. Germline assignment: CDR1 SQVTM and CDR2 ANQGSEA. Here the CDR3 reads CSADPTKNTEAFF. CDR3 bases: TGCAGCGCCGACCCCACTAAGAACACTGAAGCTTTCTTT.

This clonotype was recorded at least ten times. The chain recombines TRBV4-3 with TRBJ1-1, with TRBD1 as a possible D gene (6 bases). Germline assignment: CDR1 LGHNA and CDR2 YSLEER. V was cut by 3 bases and J by 1 base, with 12 bases left in between. This CDR3 is built from 15 residues. The CDR3 nucleotides are TGCGCCAGCAGCCACCGATCACAGGGGAACACTGAAGCTTTCTTT. Encoded protein: CASSHRSQGNTEAFF.

This clonotype was counted between two and nine times. The chain links TRBV9 to TRBJ2-3; 8 bases fit TRBD2. V was pared by 0 bases and J by 2 bases, with 5 bases of the junction left unmatched. This CDR3 is built from 16 residues. Germline lookup yields CDR1 SGDLS and CDR2 YYNGEE. The CDR3: CASSVGNSGNTDTQYF. The CDR3 DNA follows: TGTGCCAGCAGCGTAGGCAATAGCGGGAACACAGATACGCAGTATTTT. Filled out from reference TRBV9 and TRBJ2-3, the complete variable domain reads DSGVTQTPKHLITATGQRVTLRCSPRSGDLSVYWYQQSLDQGLQFLIQYYNGEERAKGNILERFSAQQFPDLHSELNLSSLELGDSALYFCASSVGNSGNTDTQYFGPGTRLTVL.

This clonotype has ten or more counts. The rearrangement joins TRBV6-6 to TRBJ1-1; tentative D call: TRBD1 (6 bases). The CDR3 is made up of 13 amino acids. CDR1 is MNHNY, CDR2 SVGAGI, per germline (reference sequence). Trimming took 7 bases from V and 5 from J, leaving 14 bases between them. The DNA of the CDR3 is TGTGCCAGCACCCGTAGGGGGGAAACTGAAGCTTTCTTT. It codes for CASTRRGETEAFF.

The V call is TRBV12-3 or TRBV12-4, the J call TRBJ2-3; the match to TRBD2 covers 8 bases. The CDR3 sequence is 15 residues long. V dropped 4 bases and J dropped 3; count of bases not matched to a gene: 6. The CDR3 bases are TGTGCCAGCAGTTACGGGGGGGCCGGGACAGATACGCAGTATTTT. Amino acid sequence: CASSYGGAGTDTQYF.

This clonotype was detected many times. The chain combines TRBV14 with TRBJ1-6, with 9 bases lining up with TRBD1. The junction had 1 base not matched to a gene; V was cut back by 3 bases and J by 7 bases. This CDR3 comprises 14 residues. The germline CDR1 and CDR2 sequences are SGHDN and FVKESK. CDR3 DNA: TGTGCCAGCAGCCAGGGACAGGGAAATTCACCCCTCCACTTT. It is translated as CASSQGQGNSPLHF.

This clonotype was observed a handful of times. The J gene is TRBJ2-7, the V gene TRBV18, with TRBD1 matching 9 bases. The germline gives CDR1 KGHSH, CDR2 LQKENI. The V and J ends lost 1 base and 5 bases, in that order; junction bases with no gene match: 12. The CDR3 covers 17 residues. The CDR3 DNA reads TGTGCCAGCTCACCACTTCCTCCGGACAGGGGTCGCCACGAGCAGTACTTC. Its protein is CASSPLPPDRGRHEQYF.

Ten or more counts support this clonotype. This chain links TRBV27 with TRBJ1-4, with 10 bases lining up with TRBD1. The junction had 17 bases not matched to a gene; V was cut back by 6 bases and J by 7 bases. Looked up from germline, CDR1 is MNHEY and CDR2 is SMNVEV (reference sequence). This CDR3 is built from 18 residues. This CDR3 reads CASSLRSPGQGKGEKLFF. The CDR3 coding sequence is TGTGCCAGCAGCCTCCGGAGCCCGGGACAGGGGAAGGGTGAAAAACTGTTTTTT.

In this sample, this clonotype turned up many times. The chain uses TRBV6-5 and TRBJ2-7; D assignment may be TRBD1 or TRBD2 (5 bases each). CDR3 length: 13 amino acids. CDR1 and CDR2 from the germline V gene are MNHEY and SVGAGI. Trimming left V 5 bases short and J 5 bases short, with 13 bases between. The CDR3 loop is CASSAGHGDEQYF. The DNA of the CDR3 is TGTGCCAGCAGTGCCGGACACGGGGACGAGCAGTACTTC.